These 11 T cell receptor beta chains share one sample of origin, sequenced in a study of radiation and T cells in renal cell carcinoma. Time point given: blood 2 weeks post-SBRT. Treatment: 15 Gy SBRT to primary tumor, nephrectomy 4 weeks later. Measured with immunoSEQ multiplex PCR; TCRdb has only the in-frame clones, and not every one. Here the sample spans 150,000 to 160,000 clones, 80% to 90% being singletons. The sequences come from blood, collected from a patient whose treatment included radiotherapy and nephrectomy. The receptors were sampled from a woman in her forties or fifties with renal cell carcinoma.

V gene TRBV5-1 combines with J gene TRBJ1-1; D is unclear. This CDR3 has 14 residues. Germline V gene data show CDR1 as SGHRS and CDR2 as YFSETQ. V was trimmed by 0 bases and J by 6 bases, leaving 12 bases between them. The CDR3 here is CASSLAHRMAEAFF. In DNA form, the CDR3 reads TGCGCCAGCAGCTTGGCGCATCGGATGGCTGAAGCTTTCTTT.

The chain uses TRBV18 and TRBJ2-3, with no clear D. V dropped 4 bases and J dropped 0 bases, with 14 bases sitting between them. Germline lookup yields CDR1 KGHSH and CDR2 LQKENI. The CDR3 sequence is 16 residues long. The CDR3 sequence: CASSHLTKLSTDTQYF. The CDR3 coding sequence is TGTGCCAGCTCACATCTAACCAAACTGAGCACAGATACGCAGTATTTT.

The chain links TRBV5-1 to TRBJ1-6; D gene uncertain. Trimming left V 0 bases short and J 8 bases short, with 12 bases between. CDR3 length equals 15 residues. Germline V gives CDR1 SGHRS, CDR2 YFSETQ. The CDR3 sequence: CASSLEAGFDSPLHF. The DNA for the CDR3 is TGCGCCAGCAGCTTGGAGGCAGGTTTTGATTCACCCCTCCACTTT.

This clone was observed a handful of times. V and J are TRBV6-7 and TRBJ1-6; 7 bases fit TRBD1. TRBV6-7 is treated as an ORF (open reading frame) with a function not yet certain. This CDR3 is 22 amino acids long. J lost 4 bases, V lost 2 bases, and 23 bases had no gene match. CDR3 DNA: TGTGCCAGCAGTTACCGGCGGCACAGGGGTCCATACCCTTACCCGTATAATTCACCCCTCCACTTT. It encodes CASSYRRHRGPYPYPYNSPLHF.

V gene TRBV4-1 combines with J gene TRBJ2-3, with 9 bases identical to TRBD1. CDR1 MGHRA and CDR2 YSYEKL come from the germline V gene. This CDR3 comprises 18 residues. V lost 4 bases, J lost 1 base, and 12 bases stayed unmatched. The CDR3 coding sequence is TGCGCCAGCAGCCTCGCCCTGGCGGGGACAGGGCGCACAGATACGCAGTATTTT. As protein: CASSLALAGTGRTDTQYF.

This clone showed up just once. For the CDR3, the DNA is TGTGCCACCAGCCGTGGACCCCTAAACACTGAAGCTTTCTTT. It translates to CATSRGPLNTEAFF. The rearrangement uses TRBV15 and TRBJ1-1, with D uncertain. The germline V gene has CDR1 LNHNV and CDR2 YYDKDF (reference sequence). Trimming took off 5 bases at V and 2 bases at J, with 12 bases between the two ends. The CDR3 loop spans 14 amino acids.

The chain couples TRBV14 to TRBJ1-2; tentative D call: TRBD1 (5 bases). The CDR3 length is 15 residues. Germline-derived CDR1 and CDR2 are SGHDN and FVKESK. Trimming removed 3 bases from V and 4 bases from J, with 15 bases in between. The DNA of the CDR3 is TGTGCCAGCAGCCAGAGGTTGGGGGGAAGCTATGGCTACACCTTC. Its translation: CASSQRLGGSYGYTF.

The rearrangement joins TRBV7-3 to TRBJ1-2; 8 bases agree with TRBD1. From germline, CDR1 is SGHTA and CDR2 FQGTGA. Trimming took 5 bases from V and 7 from J; bases not matched to a gene: 9. This CDR3 has 14 residues. In DNA, the CDR3 is TGTGCCAGCAGCCCCGGACAGGGATGGCGTGGCTACACCTTC. As protein: CASSPGQGWRGYTF.

The rearrangement joins TRBV10-1 to TRBJ1-1; possible D gene TRBD1, 6 bases. V was pared by 0 bases and J by 12 bases, with 17 bases between. This CDR3 is 14 amino acids long. CDR1 is WNHNN, CDR2 SYGVQD, per germline (reference sequence). CDR3: CASSESGGAGSTFF. DNA for the CDR3: TGCGCCAGCAGTGAGTCGGGGGGGGCTGGGTCTACTTTCTTT.

This chain joins TRBV6-6 and TRBJ1-2; D unclear. V shed 8 bases and J shed 4 bases, with 8 bases lying between them. CDR1 and CDR2 from the germline V gene are MNHNY and SVGAGI (reference sequence). CDR3 length: 11 amino acids. CDR3 coding DNA: TGTGCCAGCTTTGTGGGCTATGGCTACACCTTC. Its translation is CASFVGYGYTF.

CDR3 loop: CASSIDRQEGQPQHF. The CDR3 region has the DNA TGTGCCAGTAGTATCGATCGACAGGAGGGTCAGCCCCAGCATTTT. The chain couples TRBV19 to TRBJ1-5; D might be TRBD1 (6 bases). V was cut by 3 bases and J by 6 bases, with 15 bases left in between. Germline CDR1 and CDR2: LNHDA and SQIVND (reference sequence). This CDR3 spans 15 amino acids.